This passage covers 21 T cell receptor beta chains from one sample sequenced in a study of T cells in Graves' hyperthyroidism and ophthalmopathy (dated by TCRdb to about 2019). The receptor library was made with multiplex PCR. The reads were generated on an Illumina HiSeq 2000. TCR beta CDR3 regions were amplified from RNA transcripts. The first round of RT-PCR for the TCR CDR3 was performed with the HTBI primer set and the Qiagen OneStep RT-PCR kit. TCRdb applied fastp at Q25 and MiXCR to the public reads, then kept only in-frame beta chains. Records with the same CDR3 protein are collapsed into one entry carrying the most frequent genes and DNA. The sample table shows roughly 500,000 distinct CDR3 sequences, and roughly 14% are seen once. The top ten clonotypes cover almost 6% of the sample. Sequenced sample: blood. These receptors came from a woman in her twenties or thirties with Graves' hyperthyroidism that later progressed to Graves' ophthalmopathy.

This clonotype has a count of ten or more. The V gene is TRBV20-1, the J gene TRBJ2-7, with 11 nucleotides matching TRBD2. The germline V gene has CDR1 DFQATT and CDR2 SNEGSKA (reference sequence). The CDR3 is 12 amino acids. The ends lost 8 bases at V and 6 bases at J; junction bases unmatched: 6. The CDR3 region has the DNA TGCAGTAGCCTAGCGGGAGGAGGCGAGCAGTACTTC. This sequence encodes CSSLAGGGEQYF.

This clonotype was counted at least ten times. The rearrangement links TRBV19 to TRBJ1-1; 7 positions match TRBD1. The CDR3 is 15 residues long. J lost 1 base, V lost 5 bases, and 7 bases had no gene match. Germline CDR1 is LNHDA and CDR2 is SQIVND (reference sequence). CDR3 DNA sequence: TGTGCCAGTAGTGCCTCCGGGACAGAGAACACTGAAGCTTTCTTT. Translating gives CASSASGTENTEAFF.

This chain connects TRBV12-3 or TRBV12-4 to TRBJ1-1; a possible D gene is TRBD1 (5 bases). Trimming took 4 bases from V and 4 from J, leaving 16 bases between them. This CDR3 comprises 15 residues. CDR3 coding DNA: TGTGCCAGCAGTTGGACGCCGGGGGTTGGCACTGAAGCTTTCTTT. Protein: CASSWTPGVGTEAFF.

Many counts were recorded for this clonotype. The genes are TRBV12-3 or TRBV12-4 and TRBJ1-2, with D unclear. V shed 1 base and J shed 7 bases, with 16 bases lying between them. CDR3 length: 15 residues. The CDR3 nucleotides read TGTGCCAGCAGTTTAGGGGCGGGCAGTAGGCTTGGCTACACCTTC. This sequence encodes CASSLGAGSRLGYTF.

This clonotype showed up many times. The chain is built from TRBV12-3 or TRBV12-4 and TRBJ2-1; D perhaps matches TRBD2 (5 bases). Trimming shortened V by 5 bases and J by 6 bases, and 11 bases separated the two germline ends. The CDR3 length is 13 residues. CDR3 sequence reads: CASSDSTINEQFF. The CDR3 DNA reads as TGTGCCAGCAGTGACTCGACTATCAATGAGCAGTTCTTC.

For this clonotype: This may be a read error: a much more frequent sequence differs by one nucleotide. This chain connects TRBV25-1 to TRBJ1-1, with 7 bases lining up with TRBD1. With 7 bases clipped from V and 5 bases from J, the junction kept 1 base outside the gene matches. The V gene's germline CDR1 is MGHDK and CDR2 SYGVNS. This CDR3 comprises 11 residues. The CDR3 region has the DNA TGTGCCAGCAAACAGGGGACTGAAGCTTTCTTT. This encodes CASKQGTEAFF.

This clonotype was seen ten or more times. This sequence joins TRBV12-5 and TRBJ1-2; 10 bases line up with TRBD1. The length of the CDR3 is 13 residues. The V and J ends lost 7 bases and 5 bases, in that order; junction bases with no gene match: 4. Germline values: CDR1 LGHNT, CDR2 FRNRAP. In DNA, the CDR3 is TGTGCTAGTGACCCGGGACAGGGGTATGGCTACACCTTC. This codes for CASDPGQGYGYTF.

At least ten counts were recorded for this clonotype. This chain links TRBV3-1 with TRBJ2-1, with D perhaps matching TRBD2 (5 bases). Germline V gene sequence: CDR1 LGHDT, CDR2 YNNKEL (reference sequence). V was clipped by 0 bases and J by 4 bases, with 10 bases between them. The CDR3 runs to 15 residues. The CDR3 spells CASSQDRGTYNEQFF. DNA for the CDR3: TGTGCCAGCAGCCAAGATCGGGGAACGTACAATGAGCAGTTCTTC.

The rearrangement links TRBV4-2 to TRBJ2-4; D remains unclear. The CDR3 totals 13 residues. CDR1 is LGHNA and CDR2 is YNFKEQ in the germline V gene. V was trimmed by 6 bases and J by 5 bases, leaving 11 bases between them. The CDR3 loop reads CASRSPMENIQYF. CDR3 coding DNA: TGTGCCAGCAGATCCCCGATGGAAAACATTCAGTACTTC.

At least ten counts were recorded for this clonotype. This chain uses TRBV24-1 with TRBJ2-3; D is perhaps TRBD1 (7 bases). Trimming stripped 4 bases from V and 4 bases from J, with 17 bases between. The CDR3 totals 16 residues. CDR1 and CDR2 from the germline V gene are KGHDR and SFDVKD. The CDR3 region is CATSDPPSRGADTQYF. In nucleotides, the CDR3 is TGTGCCACCAGTGACCCGCCTTCCAGGGGGGCAGATACGCAGTATTTT.

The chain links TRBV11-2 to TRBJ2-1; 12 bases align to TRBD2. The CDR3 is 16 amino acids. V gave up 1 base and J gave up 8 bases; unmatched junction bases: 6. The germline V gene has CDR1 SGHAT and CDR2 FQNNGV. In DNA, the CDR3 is TGTGCCAGCAGCTTAGGACTAGCGGGAGCGGTGGATGAGCAGTTCTTC. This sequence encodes CASSLGLAGAVDEQFF.

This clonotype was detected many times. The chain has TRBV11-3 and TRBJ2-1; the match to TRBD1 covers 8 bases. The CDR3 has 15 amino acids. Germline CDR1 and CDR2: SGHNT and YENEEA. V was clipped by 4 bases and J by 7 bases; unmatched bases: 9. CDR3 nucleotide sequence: TGTGCCAGCAGCTATCTGGGACAGGTTGGAAATGAGCAGTTCTTC. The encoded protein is CASSYLGQVGNEQFF.

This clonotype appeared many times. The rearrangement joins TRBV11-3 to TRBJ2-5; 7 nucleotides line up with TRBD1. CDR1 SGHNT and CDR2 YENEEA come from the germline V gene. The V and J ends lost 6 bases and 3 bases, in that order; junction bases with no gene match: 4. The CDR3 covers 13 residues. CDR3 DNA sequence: TGTGCCAGCAGACCCGGGACAGAAGAGACCCAGTACTTC. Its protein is CASRPGTEETQYF.

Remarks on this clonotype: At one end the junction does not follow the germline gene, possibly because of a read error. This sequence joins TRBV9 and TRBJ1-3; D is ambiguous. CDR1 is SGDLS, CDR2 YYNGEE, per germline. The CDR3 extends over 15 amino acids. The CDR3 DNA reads TGTGCCAGCAGCGTAGTTGGGAACTCTCGAAACACCATATATTTT. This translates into CASSVVGNSRNTIYF.

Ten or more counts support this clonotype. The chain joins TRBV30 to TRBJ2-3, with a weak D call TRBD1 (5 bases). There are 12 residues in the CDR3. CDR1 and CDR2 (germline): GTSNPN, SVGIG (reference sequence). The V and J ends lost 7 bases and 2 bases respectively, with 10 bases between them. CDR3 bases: TGTGCCTCACGACAGCCCACAGATACGCAGTATTTT. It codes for CASRQPTDTQYF.

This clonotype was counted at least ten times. Here the CDR3 reads CASSESMGERSPLHF. The CDR3 DNA reads TGCGCCAGCAGTGAGTCGATGGGGGAGAGATCACCCCTCCACTTT. The V and J genes are TRBV10-2 and TRBJ1-6; D perhaps matches TRBD1 (5 bases). This CDR3 is built from 15 residues. V was cut by 0 bases and J by 10 bases, with 13 bases left in between. Germline lookup yields CDR1 WSHSY and CDR2 SAAADI.

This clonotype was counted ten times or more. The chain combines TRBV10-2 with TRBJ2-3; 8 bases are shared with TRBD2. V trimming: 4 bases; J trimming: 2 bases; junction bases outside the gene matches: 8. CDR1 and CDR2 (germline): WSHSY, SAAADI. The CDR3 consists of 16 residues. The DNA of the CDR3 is TGCGCCAGCAGTGTTCCGGGACTAGTACCCACAGATACGCAGTATTTT. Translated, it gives CASSVPGLVPTDTQYF.

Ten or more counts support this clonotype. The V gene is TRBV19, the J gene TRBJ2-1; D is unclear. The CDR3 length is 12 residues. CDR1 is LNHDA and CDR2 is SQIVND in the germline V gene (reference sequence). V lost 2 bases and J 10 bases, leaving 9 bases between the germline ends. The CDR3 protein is CASSIPGLEQFF. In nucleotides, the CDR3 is TGTGCCAGTAGTATACCGGGCTTGGAGCAGTTCTTC.

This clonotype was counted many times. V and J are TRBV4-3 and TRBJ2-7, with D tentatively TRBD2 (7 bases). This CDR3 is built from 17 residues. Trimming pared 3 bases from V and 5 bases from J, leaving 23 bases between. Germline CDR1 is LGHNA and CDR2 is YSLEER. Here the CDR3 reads CASSQSMGGGAGNEQYF. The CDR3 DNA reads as TGCGCCAGCAGCCAGTCGATGGGAGGGGGGGCCGGCAACGAGCAGTACTTC.

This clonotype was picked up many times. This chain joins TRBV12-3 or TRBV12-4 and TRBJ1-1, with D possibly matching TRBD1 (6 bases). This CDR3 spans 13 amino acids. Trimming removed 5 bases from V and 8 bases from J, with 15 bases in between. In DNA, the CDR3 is TGTGCCAGCAGTCCTTGGGGGGCAGGGGAAGCTTTCTTT. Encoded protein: CASSPWGAGEAFF.

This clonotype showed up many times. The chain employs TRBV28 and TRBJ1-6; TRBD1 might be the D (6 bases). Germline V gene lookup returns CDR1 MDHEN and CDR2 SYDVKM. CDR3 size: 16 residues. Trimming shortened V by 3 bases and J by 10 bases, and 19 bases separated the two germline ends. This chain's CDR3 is CASSFEFTGWESPLHF. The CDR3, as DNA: TGTGCCAGCAGTTTCGAGTTTACAGGGTGGGAATCACCCCTCCACTTT.